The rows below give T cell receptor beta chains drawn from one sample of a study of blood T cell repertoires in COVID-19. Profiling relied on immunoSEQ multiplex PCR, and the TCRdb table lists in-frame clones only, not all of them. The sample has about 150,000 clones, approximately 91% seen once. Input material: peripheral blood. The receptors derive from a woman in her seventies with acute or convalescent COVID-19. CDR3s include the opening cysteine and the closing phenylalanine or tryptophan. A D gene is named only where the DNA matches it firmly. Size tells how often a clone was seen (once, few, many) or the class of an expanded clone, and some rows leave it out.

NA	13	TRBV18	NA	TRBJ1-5	TGTGCCAGCTCACTCGCAGACAATCAGCCCCAGCATTTT	CASSLADNQPQHF
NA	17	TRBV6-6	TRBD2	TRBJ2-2	TGTGCCAGCAGTCTAACCGGAGCGGGGGCGAACACCGGGGAGCTGTTTTTT	CASSLTGAGANTGELFF
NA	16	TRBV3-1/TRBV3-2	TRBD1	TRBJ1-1	TGTGCCAGCAGCCAAGATAAAGACAGGGAGAACACTGAAGCTTTCTTT	CASSQDKDRENTEAFF
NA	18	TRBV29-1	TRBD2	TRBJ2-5	TGCAGCGTCGACGACCCAGGACTAGCGGGGGTTGGGGATGAGACCCAGTACTTC	CSVDDPGLAGVGDETQYF
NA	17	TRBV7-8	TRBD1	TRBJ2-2	TGTGCCAGCAGCTTATCGACCGGGACAGGGATCACCGGGGAGCTGTTTTTT	CASSLSTGTGITGELFF
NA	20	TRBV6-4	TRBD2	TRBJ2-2	TGTGCCAGCAGGCCTCCCCCCGGGACTAGCGAAGACATAAACACCGGGGAGCTGTTTTTT	CASRPPPGTSEDINTGELFF
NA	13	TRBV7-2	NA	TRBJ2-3	TGTGCCAGCAGCTTAACGAGGGCAGATACGCAGTATTTT	CASSLTRADTQYF
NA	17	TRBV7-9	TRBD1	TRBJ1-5	TGTGCCAGCAGCTCCGGACAGGGGGAGTGGGGCAATCAGCCCCAGCATTTT	CASSSGQGEWGNQPQHF
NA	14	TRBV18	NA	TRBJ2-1	TGTGCCAGCTCACCACTAGCGGTTAACAATGAGCAGTTCTTC	CASSPLAVNNEQFF
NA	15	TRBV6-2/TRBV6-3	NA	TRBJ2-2	TGTGCCAGCAGTTACTCCCCGTTTCAGACTGGGGAGCTGTTTTTT	CASSYSPFQTGELFF
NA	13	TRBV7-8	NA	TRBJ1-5	TGTGCCAGCAGCTTTCAGGTTAATCAGCCCCAGCATTTT	CASSFQVNQPQHF
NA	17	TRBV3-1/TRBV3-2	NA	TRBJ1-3	TGTGCCAGCAGCCAAGGTTCAACTAATCTAATTGGGAACACCATATATTTT	CASSQGSTNLIGNTIYF
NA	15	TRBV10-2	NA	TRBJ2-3	TGCGCCAGCAGTGTCGAGGGAACTAGCACAGATACGCAGTATTTT	CASSVEGTSTDTQYF
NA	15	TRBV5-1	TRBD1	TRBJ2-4	TGCGCCAGCAGCCGCACAGGGGGAGCCAAAAACATTCAGTACTTC	CASSRTGGAKNIQYF
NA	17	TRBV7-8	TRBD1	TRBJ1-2	TGTGCCAGCAGCTTAGCCCAGGGGGCAGCACTCGCTGATGGCTACACCTTC	CASSLAQGAALADGYTF
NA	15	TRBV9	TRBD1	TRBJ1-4	TGTGCCAGCAGCCCCTCGACAGGGACTAATGAAAAACTGTTTTTT	CASSPSTGTNEKLFF
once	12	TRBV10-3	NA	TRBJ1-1	TGTGCCATCAGGGGGCGGGGGACTGAAGCTTTCTTT	CAIRGRGTEAFF
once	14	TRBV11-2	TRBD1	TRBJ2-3	TGTGCCAGCAGCCCACGGACAGGGCGGAATACGCAGTATTTT	CASSPRTGRNTQYF
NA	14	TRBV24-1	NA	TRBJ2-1	TGTGCCACCAGTGATCCAGGTAAGGGACTTGAGCAGTTCTTC	CATSDPGKGLEQFF
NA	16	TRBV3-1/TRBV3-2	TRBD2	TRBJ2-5	TGTGCCAGCAGCCAAGAGGCACTAGCGGGGGGGGAGACCCAGTACTTC	CASSQEALAGGETQYF
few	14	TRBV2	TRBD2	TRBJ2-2	TGTGCCAGCAGAGCCGGGACTACCACCGGGGAGCTGTTTTTT	CASRAGTTTGELFF
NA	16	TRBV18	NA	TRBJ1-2	TGTGCCAGCTCACCGTATGCTAACAGGGATAACTATGGCTACACCTTC	CASSPYANRDNYGYTF
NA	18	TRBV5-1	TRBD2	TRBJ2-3	TGCGCCAGCAGCTTCCCAGGTAGCGGGGGCACAGGCACAGATACGCAGTATTTT	CASSFPGSGGTGTDTQYF
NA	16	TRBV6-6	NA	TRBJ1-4	TGTGCCAGCAGTTACCCGGAGGGAGTCGGAAATGAAAAACTGTTTTTT	CASSYPEGVGNEKLFF
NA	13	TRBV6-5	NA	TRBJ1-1	TGTGCCAGCAGTTACGGTTCATCTCTTGAAGCCTTCTTT	CASSYGSSLEAFF